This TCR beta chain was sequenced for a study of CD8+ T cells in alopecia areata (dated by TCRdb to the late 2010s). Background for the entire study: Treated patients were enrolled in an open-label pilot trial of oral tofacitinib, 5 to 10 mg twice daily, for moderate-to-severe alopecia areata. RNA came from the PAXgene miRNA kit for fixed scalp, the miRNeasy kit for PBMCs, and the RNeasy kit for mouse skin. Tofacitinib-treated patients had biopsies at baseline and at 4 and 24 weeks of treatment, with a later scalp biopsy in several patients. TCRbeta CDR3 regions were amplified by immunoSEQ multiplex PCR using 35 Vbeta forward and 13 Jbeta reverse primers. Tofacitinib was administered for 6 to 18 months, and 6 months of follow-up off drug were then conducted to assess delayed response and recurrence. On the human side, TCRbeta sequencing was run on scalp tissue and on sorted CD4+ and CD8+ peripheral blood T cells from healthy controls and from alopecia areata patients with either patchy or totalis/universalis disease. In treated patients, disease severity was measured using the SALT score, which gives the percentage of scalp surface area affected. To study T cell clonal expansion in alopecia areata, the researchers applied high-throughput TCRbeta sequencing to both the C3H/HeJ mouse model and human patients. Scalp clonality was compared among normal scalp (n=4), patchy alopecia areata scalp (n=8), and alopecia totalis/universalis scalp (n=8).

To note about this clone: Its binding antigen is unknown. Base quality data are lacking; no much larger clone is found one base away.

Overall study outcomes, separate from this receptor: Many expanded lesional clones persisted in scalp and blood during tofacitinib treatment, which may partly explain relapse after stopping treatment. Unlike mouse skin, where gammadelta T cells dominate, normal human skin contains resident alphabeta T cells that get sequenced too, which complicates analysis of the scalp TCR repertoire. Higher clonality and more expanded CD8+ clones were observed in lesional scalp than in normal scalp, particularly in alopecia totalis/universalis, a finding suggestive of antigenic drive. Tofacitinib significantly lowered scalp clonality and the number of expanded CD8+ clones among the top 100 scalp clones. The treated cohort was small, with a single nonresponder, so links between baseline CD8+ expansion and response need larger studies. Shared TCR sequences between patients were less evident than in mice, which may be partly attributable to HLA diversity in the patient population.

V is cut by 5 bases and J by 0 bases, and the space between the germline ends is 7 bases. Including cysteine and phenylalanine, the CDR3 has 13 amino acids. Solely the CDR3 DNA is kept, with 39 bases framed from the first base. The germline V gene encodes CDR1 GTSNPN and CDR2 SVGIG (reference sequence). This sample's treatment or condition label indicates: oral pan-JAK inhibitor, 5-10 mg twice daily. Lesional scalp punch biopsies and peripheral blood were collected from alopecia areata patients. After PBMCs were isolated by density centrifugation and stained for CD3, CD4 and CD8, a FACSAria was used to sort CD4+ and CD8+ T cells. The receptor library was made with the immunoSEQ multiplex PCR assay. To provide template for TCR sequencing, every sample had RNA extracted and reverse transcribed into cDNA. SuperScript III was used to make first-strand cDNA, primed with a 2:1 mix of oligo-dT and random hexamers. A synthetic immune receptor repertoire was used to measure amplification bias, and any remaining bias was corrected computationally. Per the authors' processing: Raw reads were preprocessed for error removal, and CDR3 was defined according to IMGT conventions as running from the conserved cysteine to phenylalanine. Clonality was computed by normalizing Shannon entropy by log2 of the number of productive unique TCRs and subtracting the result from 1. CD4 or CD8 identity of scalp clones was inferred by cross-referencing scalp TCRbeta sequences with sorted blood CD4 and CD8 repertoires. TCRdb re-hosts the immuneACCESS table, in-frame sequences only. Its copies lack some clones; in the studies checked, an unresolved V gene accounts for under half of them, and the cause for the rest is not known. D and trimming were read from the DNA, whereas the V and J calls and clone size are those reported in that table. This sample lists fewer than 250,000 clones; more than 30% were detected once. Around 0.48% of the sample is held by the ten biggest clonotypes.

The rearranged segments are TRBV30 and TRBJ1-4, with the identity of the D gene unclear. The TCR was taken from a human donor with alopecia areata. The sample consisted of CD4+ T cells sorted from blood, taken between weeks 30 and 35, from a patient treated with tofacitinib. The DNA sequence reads TGTGCCTGGTCAACCACAACTAATGAAAAACTGTTTTTT. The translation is CAWSTTTNEKLFF.